The present TCR beta chain was sequenced within a study of cytomegalovirus exposure and HLA in healthy donors. CDR3 size: 15 residues. V was clipped by 0 bases and J by 4 bases, with 11 bases between them. Germline CDR1 and CDR2: MGHRA and YSYEKL. Clones were read by immunoSEQ multiplex PCR, and TCRdb kept only the in-frame ones, dropping some. This sample has tens of thousands of clones, with nearly 98% found just once. This receptor was obtained from a woman aged 18-30 years in good health and CMV-seropositive. The chain is built from TRBV4-1 and TRBJ2-3; D possibly corresponds to TRBD1 (6 bases). The sample was PBMCs. CDR3 protein: CASSQDRKGADTQYF. DNA for the CDR3: TGCGCCAGCAGCCAAGATCGGAAGGGGGCAGATACGCAGTATTTT.